This TCR beta chain derives from a study of shared clonotypes between healthy human individuals (dated by TCRdb to 2018 to 2021). Concerning the study at large: Three men and two women, aged 18 to 49 years, made up the cohort. Per donor, three plates each were used for CD4 naive and CD4 memory, two for CD8 naive, and one for CD8 memory. The study deeply sequenced blood TCR repertoires of about 5 healthy adults to estimate repertoire size and the extent of clonotype sharing between individuals. To increase sequencing depth and limit assay-specific biases, TCR repertoire library preparation and sequencing were carried out by different laboratories using diverse techniques. Each donor's leukapheresis produced roughly between roughly 0.9 and 9 billion PBMCs. Beyond this particular receptor, the publication reports: Estimated clonotype richness was generally larger for naive than for memory subsets. Pairwise subsampling indicated that sequencing depth was expected to affect the degree of clonotype sharing among donors. Sampling was restricted to blood, and TCR repertoires in tissues likely differ from the TCR repertoires found in blood. Compared with non-shared clonotypes, the clonotypes found in all four sorted-subset donors had higher generation probabilities. Even with the large sequencing depth, rarefaction of the sorted-subset datasets indicated that sequencing was incomplete. Across four donors, 4.5% to 6.5% of naive CD4, approximately 3.6% of naive CD8, about 2.3% of memory CD4, and 0.4% of memory CD8 clonotypes were shared. Because the study included a small number of donors, the genetic and exposure-history diversity represented was limited.

This clone was recorded only once. Its antigen is not yet known. No qualities accompany the bases; no much larger clone lies one base away. CDR1 and CDR2, looked up from the germline V gene, are MNHEY and SVGAGI. At the junction V is shortened by 2 bases and J by 7 bases; bases outside the gene matches: 2. The CDR3 runs 14 amino acids, cysteine and phenylalanine included. The kept DNA is CDR3 alone, 42 bases in frame from the first base. Using the deep immunoSEQ assay, TCR CDR3 regions were amplified from genomic DNA by multiplex PCR. For each cell subset, the extracted genomic DNA was distributed evenly across all wells of several immunoSEQ 96-well plates, and each plate served as one replicate. Each replicate PCR for sorted subsets received about 180 ng genomic DNA, equal to about 30,000 T cell genomes. Purified libraries were quantified with a Qubit 3.0 fluorometer, sized on a Bioanalyzer 2100, and re-quantified with the KAPA Library Quantification kit. Each immunoSEQ 96-well plate was sequenced on its own single-read 150-cycle Illumina NextSeq 550 flow cell. Concerning the study's data processing: Because the immunoSEQ output included only junctional sequences and no quality scores, the filtering could not be the same as the filtering used for full-length reads. To assign V/J genes and CDR3, sequences were annotated against IMGT germline references using PyIR, a Python wrapper for IgBLAST v1.9. Reads with weak V/J assignments (E-value above 1e-6), missing CDR3, stop codons, out-of-frame junctions, or ambiguous translated residues were removed. V3J clonotypes were defined as sequences sharing the same inferred V gene, J gene, and CDR3 amino acid sequence. Percentage overlap between repertoires was calculated by dividing the number of shared unique clonotypes by the size of the smaller repertoire. Three approaches were used to assess repertoire richness: RTK rarefaction, the Chao1 estimator, and Recon v2.1 estimates of unobserved clonotypes. Generation probabilities were computed with OLGA for all TCRbeta clonotypes obtained by the gDNA method from several donors. In its TCRdb copy, this immuneACCESS table keeps in-frame sequences only and misses some clones. Where compared with another copy, unresolved V genes explain less than half of these, and the others have no known cause. That table supplies the V and J calls and clone size; D and trimming were determined from the DNA. The sample has 1.5 million to 2.5 million clones on record, roughly 95% of them singletons. 1.2% of the sample comes from the top ten.

For the CD8 naive samples, CD45RO-negative cells were positively selected for CCR7, yielding a CD45RA+CCR7+ population from which TemRA cells were excluded. Donors were healthy HIV-negative adults with no recently reported acute infections or vaccinations. Every donor was a Caucasian adult living in Nashville, Tennessee, USA. After blood collection by leukapheresis, PBMCs were isolated using Ficoll-Histopaque density gradient centrifugation and then cryopreserved in the vapor phase of liquid nitrogen. Purity and quantity of every magnetically sorted T cell population were checked by analytical flow cytometry. Genomic DNA was isolated from every sorted fraction and measured by UV absorbance on a Nanodrop 2000c.

The sequence joins TRBV6-5 to TRBJ2-1; 10 middle bases align to TRBD2. The source of this sequence is a man between 18 and 35 years old in good health. Sequencing was performed on naive CD8+ T cells sorted from blood. In light of the paper, this sample's cell subset or site label describes: CD45RA+CCR7+. The CDR3 protein is CASSYGTSVNEQFF. The nucleotide sequence is given as TGTGCCAGCAGTTACGGGACTAGCGTGAATGAGCAGTTCTTC.